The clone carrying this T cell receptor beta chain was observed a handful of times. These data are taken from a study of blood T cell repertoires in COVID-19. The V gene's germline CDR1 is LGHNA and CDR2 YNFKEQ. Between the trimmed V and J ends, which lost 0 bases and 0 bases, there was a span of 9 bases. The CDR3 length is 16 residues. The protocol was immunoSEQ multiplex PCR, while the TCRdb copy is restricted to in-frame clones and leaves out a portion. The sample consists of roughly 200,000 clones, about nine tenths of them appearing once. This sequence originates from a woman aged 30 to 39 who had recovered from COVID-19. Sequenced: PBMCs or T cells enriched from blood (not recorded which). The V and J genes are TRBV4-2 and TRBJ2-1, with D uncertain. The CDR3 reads CASSQDSPRSYNEQFF. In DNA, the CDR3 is TGTGCCAGCAGCCAAGACTCCCCTCGCTCCTACAATGAGCAGTTCTTC.